The entry below gives a single T cell receptor beta chain sequence along with its context. The data belong to a study of T cells in Graves' hyperthyroidism and ophthalmopathy. This CDR3 has 16 amino acids. Germline CDR1 and CDR2: SGHDN and FVKESK. The germline V and J ends were trimmed by 0 bases and 2 bases, with 11 bases remaining between them. The CDR3 regions of TCR beta were amplified from RNA transcripts. The primer set for the first-round RT-PCR of the TCR CDR3 was HTBI. A single record per CDR3 protein comes from TCRdb applying MiXCR to the multiplex PCR reads. The top ten clones hold under 25% of a sample with approximately 350,000 distinct CDR3 sequences, roughly 15% of them seen once.

The specimen sequenced was blood. The chain carries TRBV14 and TRBJ2-1; D is undetermined. This TCR was sampled from a woman aged 55-69 years with Graves' ophthalmopathy. The CDR3: CASSQDGPTAYNEQFF. The CDR3 coding sequence is TGTGCCAGCAGCCAAGATGGGCCAACAGCCTACAATGAGCAGTTCTTC.